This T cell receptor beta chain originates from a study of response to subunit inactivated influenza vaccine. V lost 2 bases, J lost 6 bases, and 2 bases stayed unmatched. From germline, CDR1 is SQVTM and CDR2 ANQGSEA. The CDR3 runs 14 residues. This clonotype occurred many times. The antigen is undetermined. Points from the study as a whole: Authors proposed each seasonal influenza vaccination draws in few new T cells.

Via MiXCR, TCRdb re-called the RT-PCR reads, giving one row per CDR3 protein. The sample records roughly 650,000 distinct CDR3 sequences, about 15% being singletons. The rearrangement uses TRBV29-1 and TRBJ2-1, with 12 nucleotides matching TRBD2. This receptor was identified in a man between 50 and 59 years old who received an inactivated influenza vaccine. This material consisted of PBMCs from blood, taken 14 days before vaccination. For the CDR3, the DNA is TGCAGCGTTGAATCTAGCGGGAGGGCCAATGAGCAGTTCTTC. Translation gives CSVESSGRANEQFF.